The 13 T cell receptor beta chains below come from one sample, sequenced in a study of regulatory T cells in long-lasting Graves disease. Specified time point: newly diagnosed GD, antithyroid drugs for less than 3 months. There was RNA extracted from PBMCs, and the TCR library was made from it. Library construction for TCR beta used iRepertoire HTBI primers and Arm-PCR of CDR3 regions. TCRdb re-called the multiplex PCR reads through MiXCR, storing one row per CDR3 protein. The profile covers about 220,000 distinct CDR3 sequences, with roughly a fifth appearing a single time and about 12% taken by the ten largest. The same specimen was also included in a second study, on T cells in Graves' hyperthyroidism and ophthalmopathy.

The sample was peripheral blood mononuclear cells (PBMCs), taken at new diagnosis, from a patient treated with antithyroid drugs. These receptors all stem from a woman between 25 and 40 years old with Graves disease.

This clonotype has a count of ten or more. The chain recombines TRBV20-1 with TRBJ2-5; D may be TRBD2 (5 bases). Between the trimmed V and J ends, which lost 5 bases and 1 base, there was a span of 14 bases. Germline CDR1 is DFQATT and CDR2 is SNEGSKA (reference sequence). The CDR3 runs to 14 residues. DNA of the CDR3: TGCAGTGCTGTTCTTGTACGGGGCCAAGAGACCCAGTACTTC. Its translation is CSAVLVRGQETQYF.

This chain uses TRBV12-3 or TRBV12-4 with TRBJ2-1, with D perhaps matching TRBD2 (5 bases). This CDR3 has 9 residues. V gave up 8 bases and J gave up 10 bases, with 6 bases separating them. The CDR3 bases are TGTGCCAGCGGGAGAGAGCAGTTCTTC. Translated, it gives CASGREQFF.

A word on this clonotype: This likely comes from a read error, as the CDR3 has no conserved phenylalanine or tryptophan at its end. V is TRBV18 and J is TRBJ1-2; no firm D call. CDR1 and CDR2 from the germline V gene are KGHSH and LQKENI. The CDR3 spans 15 residues. The CDR3 nucleotides are TGTGCCAGCTCACCAACCAGACTGAGTAACTACGGCTACACCTCC. Translated, it gives CASSPTRLSNYGYTS.

This clonotype showed up just a few times. This chain uses TRBV5-1 with TRBJ2-1; a weak D match, TRBD1 (6 bases). The germline V and J ends were trimmed by 3 bases and 2 bases, with 15 bases remaining between them. The CDR3 length is 16 residues. Germline V gives CDR1 SGHRS, CDR2 YFSETQ. The CDR3 DNA follows: TGCGCCAGCAGCTCCCTCGGGACAACAACCTACAATGAGCAGTTCTTC. Its translation: CASSSLGTTTYNEQFF.

This clonotype was seen ten or more times. The gene calls are TRBV5-1 and TRBJ2-5; 9 bases align to TRBD1. Germline loops: CDR1 SGHRS, CDR2 YFSETQ. Trimming cost V 4 bases and J 3 bases; bases outside gene matches: 7. The CDR3 is 15 residues long. The CDR3 sequence is CASSVPGTGKETQYF. The CDR3 nucleotides read TGCGCCAGCAGCGTACCCGGGACAGGGAAAGAGACCCAGTACTTC.

The chain couples TRBV9 to TRBJ2-5; 14 bases fit TRBD2. This CDR3 has 14 amino acids. V was clipped by 3 bases and J by 5 bases; unmatched bases: 0. Germline CDR1 and CDR2: SGDLS and YYNGEE. This chain's CDR3 is CASSGTSGGETQYF. The CDR3 DNA sequence: TGTGCCAGCAGCGGGACTAGCGGGGGGGAGACCCAGTACTTC. The complete variable domain, with remaining parts taken from reference TRBV9 and TRBJ2-5, reads DSGVTQTPKHLITATGQRVTLRCSPRSGDLSVYWYQQSLDQGLQFLIQYYNGEERAKGNILERFSAQQFPDLHSELNLSSLELGDSALYFCASSGTSGGETQYFGPGTRLLVL.

The gene calls are TRBV2 and TRBJ2-3; D is undetermined. The closer fit of TRBJ2-1 to the DNA end suggests the J call may be wrong. This CDR3 region has 14 residues. Germline V gene lookup returns CDR1 SNHLY and CDR2 FYNNEI. In DNA form, the CDR3 reads TGTGCCAGCAGAAACAGAGAACCAAACAATGAGCAGTTCTTC. Its translation is CASRNREPNNEQFF.

This rearrangement joins TRBV28 to TRBJ1-1; possibly TRBD1 for D (5 bases). This CDR3 comprises 16 residues. Germline V gene lookup returns CDR1 MDHEN and CDR2 SYDVKM. Trimming took 6 bases from V and 2 from J, leaving 19 bases between them. The CDR3 reads CASSRGALTENTEAFF. The CDR3 DNA sequence: TGTGCCAGCAGCCGAGGGGCGTTAACAGAAAACACTGAAGCTTTCTTT.

This clonotype was seen ten or more times. This chain connects TRBV7-2 to TRBJ2-7; 8 positions agree with TRBD1. The CDR3 totals 16 residues. From germline, CDR1 is SGHTA and CDR2 FQGNSA. Trimming at V came to 5 bases and at J to 0 bases, leaving 9 bases not matched to a gene. The CDR3 region is CASSPEGQASSYEQYF. CDR3 DNA: TGTGCCAGCAGCCCGGAGGGACAGGCGAGCTCCTACGAGCAGTACTTC.

This clonotype was seen repeatedly, ten times or more. This sequence joins TRBV28 and TRBJ2-5; 7 bases are shared with TRBD2. The junction had 7 bases not matched to a gene; V was cut back by 5 bases and J by 7 bases. The CDR3 runs 13 residues. CDR1 and CDR2 (germline): MDHEN, SYDVKM. CDR3 amino acids: CASSVEREGTQYF. In DNA form, the CDR3 reads TGTGCCAGCAGTGTCGAGCGGGAAGGGACCCAGTACTTC. The whole variable domain, remainder taken from reference TRBV28 and TRBJ2-5, is DVKVTQSSRYLVKRTGEKVFLECVQDMDHENMFWYRQDPGLGLRLIYFSYDVKMKEKGDIPEGYSVSREKKERFSLILESASTNQTSMYLCASSVEREGTQYFGPGTRLLVL.

This clonotype was picked up a small number of times. V usage is TRBV4-1 and J usage is TRBJ2-5; no reliable D call. V was shortened by 0 bases and J by 2 bases, with 10 bases between the two germline ends. The CDR3 contains 15 residues. Germline-derived CDR1 and CDR2 are MGHRA and YSYEKL. CDR3 sequence (DNA): TGCGCCAGCAGCCAAGACATAAACAGACAAGAGACCCAGTACTTC. It is translated as CASSQDINRQETQYF.

In this sample, this clonotype turned up many times. This chain connects TRBV2 to TRBJ2-1; TRBD2 aligns across 13 bases. The CDR3 extends over 15 amino acids. Germline CDR1 is SNHLY and CDR2 is FYNNEI. The J segment lost 6 bases and the V segment lost 9 bases, leaving 8 bases of the junction unmatched. The CDR3, as DNA: TGTGCCAGATCAGGACTAGCGGGGGACCCCAATGAGCAGTTCTTC. It translates to CARSGLAGDPNEQFF.

This clonotype came up many times. This chain links TRBV7-9 with TRBJ2-7; 7 bases align to TRBD1. The junction had 5 bases not matched to a gene; V was cut back by 4 bases and J by 2 bases. The CDR3 is 14 amino acids. Germline CDR1 is SEHNR and CDR2 is FQNEAQ (reference sequence). CDR3 protein: CASSSGQRPYEQYF. The CDR3 region has the DNA TGTGCCAGCAGCTCGGGACAGAGACCCTACGAGCAGTACTTC.